This is a list of T cell receptor beta chains from one sample in a study of early T cells in non-severe SARS-CoV-2 infection. MiXCR, run by TCRdb on the 5' RACE reads, gives a single entry per CDR3 protein. The sample yields 25,000 to 30,000 distinct CDR3 sequences, roughly 4.5% seen once. Sequenced sample: whole blood. The receptor source for this set is an adult who was a healthcare worker with PCR-confirmed SARS-CoV-2 infection or an uninfected control (not recorded which). Each CDR3 is given with its conserved first and last residue. The D gene is left open where the match is weak. Only some rows state a clone size, as once, few, many or a class for expanded clones.

CDR3 protein: CASSDTGTSGSYEQYF; CDR3 DNA: TGCGCCAGCAGTGACACCGGGACTAGCGGGAGCTACGAGCAGTACTTC; V gene: TRBV10-1; CDR3 length: 16; clone size: NA; J gene: TRBJ2-7; D gene: TRBD2
CDR3 protein: CTSSRRTGQTDTQYF; CDR3 DNA: TGTACCAGCAGTCGTAGGACAGGACAAACAGATACGCAGTATTTT; V gene: TRBV5-4; CDR3 length: 15; clone size: NA; J gene: TRBJ2-3; D gene: TRBD1
CDR3 protein: CASSLFTSSSDTQYF; CDR3 DNA: TGTGCCAGCAGTTTATTTACTAGTTCCTCAGATACGCAGTATTTT; V gene: TRBV28; CDR3 length: 15; clone size: many; J gene: TRBJ2-3; D gene: NA
CDR3 protein: CASSLYRGGTDTQYF; CDR3 DNA: TGTGCCAGCAGTTTGTATCGGGGGGGCACAGATACGCAGTATTTT; V gene: TRBV27; CDR3 length: 15; clone size: many; J gene: TRBJ2-3; D gene: TRBD2
CDR3 protein: CASSLPAGVDTDTQYF; CDR3 DNA: TGCGCCAGCAGCCTGCCCGCAGGGGTGGACACAGATACGCAGTATTTT; V gene: TRBV5-1; CDR3 length: 16; clone size: many; J gene: TRBJ2-3; D gene: NA
CDR3 protein: CASSFLQNTEAFF; CDR3 DNA: TGTGCCAGCAGTTTTCTCCAGAACACTGAAGCTTTCTTT; V gene: TRBV28; CDR3 length: 13; clone size: many; J gene: TRBJ1-1; D gene: NA
CDR3 protein: CASSRVTGDPSYEQYF; CDR3 DNA: TGCGCCAGCAGCCGAGTAACAGGGGACCCCTCCTACGAGCAGTACTTC; V gene: TRBV4-3; CDR3 length: 16; clone size: many; J gene: TRBJ2-7; D gene: TRBD1
CDR3 protein: CASSLRVLSGANVLTF; CDR3 DNA: TGCGCCAGCAGCTTGCGCGTACTCTCTGGGGCCAACGTCCTGACTTTC; V gene: TRBV5-1; CDR3 length: 16; clone size: many; J gene: TRBJ2-6; D gene: NA
CDR3 protein: CSVERTSGGWDTQYF; CDR3 DNA: TGCAGCGTTGAACGGACTAGCGGGGGATGGGATACGCAGTATTTT; V gene: TRBV29-1; CDR3 length: 15; clone size: many; J gene: TRBJ2-3; D gene: TRBD2
CDR3 protein: CASSLAEDQDTQYF; CDR3 DNA: TGTGCCAGCAGCTTAGCGGAGGACCAAGATACGCAGTATTTT; V gene: TRBV7-6; CDR3 length: 14; clone size: many; J gene: TRBJ2-3; D gene: NA
CDR3 protein: CASSSQGDEQFF; CDR3 DNA: TGTGCCAGCAGTTCGCAGGGGGATGAGCAGTTCTTC; V gene: TRBV28; CDR3 length: 12; clone size: few; J gene: TRBJ2-1; D gene: TRBD1
CDR3 protein: CASSFDGGLPYNEQFF; CDR3 DNA: TGTGCCAGCAGTTTTGACGGGGGGCTTCCCTACAATGAGCAGTTCTTC; V gene: TRBV12-3/TRBV12-4; CDR3 length: 16; clone size: many; J gene: TRBJ2-1; D gene: NA
CDR3 protein: CASSDSQDTRSDTEAFF; CDR3 DNA: TGTGCCAGCAGTGATTCCCAGGACACTCGTTCAGACACTGAAGCTTTCTTT; V gene: TRBV25-1; CDR3 length: 17; clone size: many; J gene: TRBJ1-1; D gene: NA
CDR3 protein: CASSALGRSYEQYF; CDR3 DNA: TGCGCCAGCAGCGCGCTAGGACGGTCCTACGAGCAGTACTTC; V gene: TRBV5-1; CDR3 length: 14; clone size: many; J gene: TRBJ2-7; D gene: NA
CDR3 protein: CASSDGQANTGELFF; CDR3 DNA: TGCGCCAGCAGCGACGGACAGGCGAACACCGGGGAGCTGTTTTTT; V gene: TRBV5-1; CDR3 length: 15; clone size: many; J gene: TRBJ2-2; D gene: TRBD1
CDR3 protein: CASFTGEINQPQHF; CDR3 DNA: TGTGCCAGTTTTACAGGGGAGATAAATCAGCCCCAGCATTTT; V gene: TRBV19; CDR3 length: 14; clone size: NA; J gene: TRBJ1-5; D gene: TRBD1
CDR3 protein: CASSVRGSNSPLHF; CDR3 DNA: TGTGCCAGCAGTGTCAGGGGTTCTAATTCACCCCTCCACTTT; V gene: TRBV6-5; CDR3 length: 14; clone size: once; J gene: TRBJ1-6; D gene: NA
CDR3 protein: CASSLLAGGLNTGELFF; CDR3 DNA: TGTGCCAGCAGCTTGCTAGCGGGGGGCCTGAACACCGGGGAGCTGTTTTTT; V gene: TRBV7-3; CDR3 length: 17; clone size: many; J gene: TRBJ2-2; D gene: TRBD2
CDR3 protein: CSAPGQLLSGNTIYF; CDR3 DNA: TGCAGTGCCCCCGGACAGCTCCTCTCTGGAAACACCATATATTTT; V gene: TRBV20-1; CDR3 length: 15; clone size: many; J gene: TRBJ1-3; D gene: NA
CDR3 protein: CASSQDRLAGGPRGKNIQYF; CDR3 DNA: TGCGCCAGCAGCCAAGATCGCCTAGCGGGGGGGCCGAGGGGCAAAAACATTCAGTACTTC; V gene: TRBV4-3; CDR3 length: 20; clone size: many; J gene: TRBJ2-4; D gene: TRBD2
CDR3 protein: CASSLGVSSYEQYF; CDR3 DNA: TGTGCCAGCAGTTTGGGGGTCAGCTCCTACGAGCAGTACTTC; V gene: TRBV27; CDR3 length: 14; clone size: many; J gene: TRBJ2-7; D gene: NA
CDR3 protein: CASSSDSLNQPQHF; CDR3 DNA: TGTGCCAGCAGCTCGGACAGCCTTAATCAGCCCCAGCATTTT; V gene: TRBV7-2; CDR3 length: 14; clone size: many; J gene: TRBJ1-5; D gene: NA
CDR3 protein: CASSLLRRGYTF; CDR3 DNA: TGTGCCAGCAGCTTACTCCGACGGGGCTACACCTTC; V gene: TRBV7-6; CDR3 length: 12; clone size: many; J gene: TRBJ1-2; D gene: NA
CDR3 protein: CASSRLAVNTGELFF; CDR3 DNA: TGTGCCAGCAGTCGACTAGCGGTAAACACCGGGGAGCTGTTTTTT; V gene: TRBV2; CDR3 length: 15; clone size: NA; J gene: TRBJ2-2; D gene: TRBD2
CDR3 protein: CASSHGTRAITDTQYF; CDR3 DNA: TGTGCCAGCAGCCATGGGACTCGGGCTATCACAGATACGCAGTATTTT; V gene: TRBV4-2; CDR3 length: 16; clone size: many; J gene: TRBJ2-3; D gene: NA
CDR3 protein: CASTMGQEYQPQHF; CDR3 DNA: TGTGCCAGCACCATGGGACAGGAGTATCAGCCCCAGCATTTT; V gene: TRBV28; CDR3 length: 14; clone size: many; J gene: TRBJ1-5; D gene: TRBD1
CDR3 protein: CATSDAGTGNEQYF; CDR3 DNA: TGTGCCACCAGTGATGCCGGGACAGGGAACGAGCAGTACTTC; V gene: TRBV24-1; CDR3 length: 14; clone size: many; J gene: TRBJ2-7; D gene: TRBD1
CDR3 protein: CSYRGNTGELFF; CDR3 DNA: TGCAGCTACAGGGGGAACACCGGGGAGCTGTTTTTT; V gene: TRBV29-1; CDR3 length: 12; clone size: many; J gene: TRBJ2-2; D gene: TRBD1
CDR3 protein: CAISEGGDGYTF; CDR3 DNA: TGTGCCATCAGTGAGGGAGGAGATGGCTACACCTTC; V gene: TRBV10-3; CDR3 length: 12; clone size: many; J gene: TRBJ1-2; D gene: NA
CDR3 protein: CASSLGAGSYGYTF; CDR3 DNA: TGCGCCAGCAGCTTGGGAGCGGGGAGCTATGGCTACACCTTC; V gene: TRBV5-1; CDR3 length: 14; clone size: many; J gene: TRBJ1-2; D gene: NA
CDR3 protein: CASSAFRDGTYEQYF; CDR3 DNA: TGTGCCAGCAGTGCCTTCCGGGACGGGACCTACGAGCAGTACTTC; V gene: TRBV28; CDR3 length: 15; clone size: many; J gene: TRBJ2-7; D gene: NA
CDR3 protein: CASSPPGQGFNEQFF; CDR3 DNA: TGTGCCAGCAGTCCACCGGGACAGGGGTTCAATGAGCAGTTCTTC; V gene: TRBV12-3/TRBV12-4; CDR3 length: 15; clone size: many; J gene: TRBJ2-1; D gene: TRBD1
CDR3 protein: CASSPPRGTDTQYF; CDR3 DNA: TGTGCCAGCTCACCACCGAGGGGCACAGATACGCAGTATTTT; V gene: TRBV18; CDR3 length: 14; clone size: many; J gene: TRBJ2-3; D gene: NA
CDR3 protein: CASSQDTQGRGYEQYF; CDR3 DNA: TGTGCCAGCAGCCAAGATACCCAGGGTAGGGGATACGAGCAGTACTTC; V gene: TRBV4-2; CDR3 length: 16; clone size: NA; J gene: TRBJ2-7; D gene: NA
CDR3 protein: CSVERALNTEAFF; CDR3 DNA: TGCAGCGTTGAAAGGGCCCTGAACACTGAAGCTTTCTTT; V gene: TRBV29-1; CDR3 length: 13; clone size: many; J gene: TRBJ1-1; D gene: NA
CDR3 protein: CASSVEEDTQYF; CDR3 DNA: TGTGCCAGCAGCGTAGAGGAAGATACGCAGTATTTT; V gene: TRBV9; CDR3 length: 12; clone size: many; J gene: TRBJ2-3; D gene: NA
CDR3 protein: CASSQDSGDQNIQYF; CDR3 DNA: TGTGCCAGCAGCCAAGATTCCGGCGATCAAAACATTCAGTACTTC; V gene: TRBV4-2; CDR3 length: 15; clone size: few; J gene: TRBJ2-4; D gene: NA
CDR3 protein: CASSVNTGIGQPQHF; CDR3 DNA: TGTGCCAGCAGCGTCAATACAGGGATCGGTCAGCCCCAGCATTTT; V gene: TRBV9; CDR3 length: 15; clone size: many; J gene: TRBJ1-5; D gene: NA
CDR3 protein: CSVSGGAKDTQYF; CDR3 DNA: TGCAGCGTTAGCGGGGGGGCCAAAGATACGCAGTATTTT; V gene: TRBV29-1; CDR3 length: 13; clone size: many; J gene: TRBJ2-3; D gene: TRBD2
CDR3 protein: CASSFGGQGAYEQYF; CDR3 DNA: TGTGCCAGCAGCTTCGGTGGACAGGGGGCCTACGAGCAGTACTTC; V gene: TRBV11-2; CDR3 length: 15; clone size: NA; J gene: TRBJ2-7; D gene: TRBD1
CDR3 protein: CASSQDRGVGNTIYF; CDR3 DNA: TGCGCCAGCAGCCAAGATCGTGGGGTCGGAAACACCATATATTTT; V gene: TRBV4-3; CDR3 length: 15; clone size: medium-sized; J gene: TRBJ1-3; D gene: NA
CDR3 protein: CASSGRIEQFF; CDR3 DNA: TGTGCCAGCAGTGGAAGGATTGAGCAGTTCTTC; V gene: TRBV2; CDR3 length: 11; clone size: many; J gene: TRBJ2-1; D gene: NA
CDR3 protein: CSAPGWDNEQFF; CDR3 DNA: TGCAGTGCGCCAGGTTGGGACAATGAGCAGTTCTTC; V gene: TRBV20-1; CDR3 length: 12; clone size: medium-sized; J gene: TRBJ2-1; D gene: NA
CDR3 protein: CATSDPLRDYINNEQFF; CDR3 DNA: TGTGCCACCAGTGATCCCTTGAGGGACTACATAAACAATGAGCAGTTCTTC; V gene: TRBV24-1; CDR3 length: 17; clone size: NA; J gene: TRBJ2-1; D gene: TRBD2
CDR3 protein: CATLETGVRNSPLHF; CDR3 DNA: TGTGCCACATTGGAAACAGGAGTTCGAAATTCACCCCTCCACTTT; V gene: TRBV6-2/TRBV6-3; CDR3 length: 15; clone size: few; J gene: TRBJ1-6; D gene: NA
CDR3 protein: CASSEPGQGLSSYEQYF; CDR3 DNA: TGCGCCAGCAGTGAGCCTGGACAGGGGTTGAGCTCCTACGAGCAGTACTTC; V gene: TRBV10-2; CDR3 length: 17; clone size: many; J gene: TRBJ2-7; D gene: TRBD1
CDR3 protein: CASSQGSGGATDEQFF; CDR3 DNA: TGCGCCAGCAGCCAGGGTAGCGGGGGGGCCACGGATGAGCAGTTCTTC; V gene: TRBV4-1; CDR3 length: 16; clone size: many; J gene: TRBJ2-1; D gene: TRBD2
CDR3 protein: CASSESIGVSSTDTQYF; CDR3 DNA: TGCGCCAGCAGTGAGTCGATTGGTGTTTCTAGCACAGATACGCAGTATTTT; V gene: TRBV10-1; CDR3 length: 17; clone size: many; J gene: TRBJ2-3; D gene: NA
CDR3 protein: CASSASSGGTVYNEQFF; CDR3 DNA: TGTGCCAGCAGCGCCTCTAGCGGGGGGACGGTGTACAATGAGCAGTTCTTC; V gene: TRBV9; CDR3 length: 17; clone size: many; J gene: TRBJ2-1; D gene: TRBD2
CDR3 protein: CASSQDRIYGYTF; CDR3 DNA: TGCGCCAGCAGCCAAGATAGAATCTATGGCTACACCTTC; V gene: TRBV4-3; CDR3 length: 13; clone size: many; J gene: TRBJ1-2; D gene: NA